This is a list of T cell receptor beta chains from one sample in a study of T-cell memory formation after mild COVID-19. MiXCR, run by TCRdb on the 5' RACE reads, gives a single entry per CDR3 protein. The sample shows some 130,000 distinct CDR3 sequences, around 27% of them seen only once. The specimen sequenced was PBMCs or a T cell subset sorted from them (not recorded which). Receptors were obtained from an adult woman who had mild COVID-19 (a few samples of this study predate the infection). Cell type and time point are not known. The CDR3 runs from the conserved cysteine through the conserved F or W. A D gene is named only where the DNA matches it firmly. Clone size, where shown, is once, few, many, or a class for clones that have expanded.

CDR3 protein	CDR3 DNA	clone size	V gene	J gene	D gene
CASSQKLGTGELFF	TGCGCCAGCAGCCAGAAACTAGGGACCGGGGAGCTGTTTTTT	-	TRBV4-1	TRBJ2-2	-
CASSSTAREQFF	TGTGCCAGCAGCTCGACAGCAAGAGAGCAGTTCTTC	few	TRBV6-5	TRBJ2-1	-
CASSLNSGTTELFF	TGTGCCAGCAGCCTAAATAGCGGGACCACGGAGCTGTTTTTT	-	TRBV11-2	TRBJ2-2	TRBD2
CASRQGNTEAFF	TGTGCCAGCAGGCAGGGGAACACTGAAGCTTTCTTT	-	TRBV6-1	TRBJ1-1	-
CASSYSIRTGDDEQYF	TGTGCCAGCAGTTACTCAATACGGACAGGGGATGACGAGCAGTACTTC	-	TRBV6-2/TRBV6-3	TRBJ2-7	TRBD1
CSARVGKLFF	TGCAGTGCTAGAGTTGGAAAACTGTTTTTT	few	TRBV20-1	TRBJ1-4	-
CASSSGANTEAFF	TGTGCCAGCAGCTCGGGGGCTAACACTGAAGCTTTCTTT	few	TRBV5-6	TRBJ1-1	-
CASSLRLSVNEQFF	TGTGCCAGCAGCTTACGTCTATCGGTAAATGAGCAGTTCTTC	few	TRBV7-8	TRBJ2-1	-
CASSDYGLAVGDTQYF	TGTGCCAGCAGCGACTACGGACTAGCGGTAGGAGATACGCAGTATTTT	-	TRBV14	TRBJ2-3	TRBD2
CASSLGQLSGNEQFF	TGTGCCAGCAGCTTAGGACAGTTGTCAGGCAATGAGCAGTTCTTC	-	TRBV7-6	TRBJ2-1	-
CASSYVRTGQNTGELFF	TGTGCCAGCAGTTACGTGCGGACAGGACAGAACACCGGGGAGCTGTTTTTT	once	TRBV6-5	TRBJ2-2	TRBD1
CASSYSGAREQFF	TGTGCCAGCAGTTACTCGGGGGCGCGTGAGCAGTTCTTC	few	TRBV6-2/TRBV6-3	TRBJ2-1	-
CASSIGGDYNEQFF	TGTGCCAGTAGTATTGGGGGAGATTACAATGAGCAGTTCTTC	many	TRBV19	TRBJ2-1	-
CASSSTKNNEQFF	TGTGCCAGCAGCTCCACAAAAAACAATGAGCAGTTCTTC	few	TRBV11-3	TRBJ2-1	-
CSVASATGGWIYEQYF	TGCAGCGTTGCGAGCGCCACAGGGGGATGGATCTACGAGCAGTACTTC	-	TRBV29-1	TRBJ2-7	TRBD1
CASSQVGGRRDTQYF	TGTGCCAGCAGCCAAGTGGGGGGTCGTAGAGATACGCAGTATTTT	-	TRBV4-2	TRBJ2-3	-
CSGSNGQMITYEQYF	TGCAGTGGCTCAAACGGACAGATGATCACCTACGAGCAGTACTTC	-	TRBV20-1	TRBJ2-7	-
CASSQDGTALSSYEQYF	TGCGCCAGCAGCCAAGATGGAACAGCCCTGAGCTCCTACGAGCAGTACTTC	few	TRBV4-1	TRBJ2-7	-
CATSDSSSAEQFF	TGTGCCACCAGTGATTCGTCTAGCGCTGAGCAGTTCTTC	-	TRBV24-1	TRBJ2-1	-
CATTSTQRANYEQYF	TGTGCCACCACGAGTACACAACGCGCAAACTACGAGCAGTACTTC	few	TRBV24-1	TRBJ2-7	-
CSARGGTDTEAFF	TGCAGTGCTAGAGGAGGGACGGACACTGAAGCTTTCTTT	-	TRBV20-1	TRBJ1-1	-
CASSPQTPMGTEAFF	TGTGCCAGTAGTCCCCAGACACCGATGGGTACTGAAGCTTTCTTT	-	TRBV19	TRBJ1-1	-
CASSLSRAGVSFGYTF	TGTGCCAGCAGTTTATCGAGGGCAGGAGTTTCCTTTGGCTACACCTTC	few	TRBV27	TRBJ1-2	-
CSAREDHYNEQFF	TGCAGTGCTAGGGAGGACCATTACAATGAGCAGTTCTTC	-	TRBV20-1	TRBJ2-1	-
CASSSPDRENEQFF	TGTGCCAGCAGCTCACCAGACAGGGAAAATGAGCAGTTCTTC	once	TRBV7-9	TRBJ2-1	TRBD1
CASSPQSNTEAFF	TGCGCCAGCAGCCCCCAAAGTAACACTGAAGCTTTCTTT	-	TRBV4-1	TRBJ1-1	-
CSAQTGNTEAFF	TGCAGTGCTCAGACGGGGAACACTGAAGCTTTCTTT	-	TRBV20-1	TRBJ1-1	-
CASSIRDYNEQFF	TGTGCCAGTAGTATCCGAGATTACAATGAGCAGTTCTTC	few	TRBV19	TRBJ2-1	-
CTSSHVGLAGYQETQYF	TGCACCAGCAGCCATGTTGGACTAGCGGGGTACCAAGAGACCCAGTACTTC	few	TRBV1	TRBJ2-5	-
CSVDRTGDSTGELFF	TGCAGCGTTGATAGGACAGGGGATAGCACCGGGGAGCTGTTTTTT	few	TRBV29-1	TRBJ2-2	TRBD1
CATSASATGELFF	TGTGCCACCAGTGCGTCGGCCACCGGGGAGCTGTTTTTT	few	TRBV24-1	TRBJ2-2	-
CASSLGDYYEQYF	TGTGCTAGCAGCTTGGGGGACTACTACGAGCAGTACTTC	-	TRBV7-7	TRBJ2-7	TRBD2
CASSYLTVGRGNTEAFF	TGTGCCAGCAGCTACTTAACAGTCGGCAGGGGGAACACTGAAGCTTTCTTT	few	TRBV7-9	TRBJ1-1	-
CASSDRQAQRHTQYF	TGTGCCAGCAGCGACCGACAAGCACAACGCCATACGCAGTATTTT	few	TRBV11-2	TRBJ2-3	-
CASSLSLAVTYNEQFF	TGCGCCAGCAGCTTGTCTCTAGCGGTTACCTACAATGAGCAGTTCTTC	-	TRBV5-1	TRBJ2-1	TRBD2
CATSRSLYREQFF	TGTGCCACCAGCAGGTCACTTTACCGGGAGCAGTTCTTC	few	TRBV15	TRBJ2-1	-
CAWGPTSGSYEQYF	TGTGCCTGGGGCCCGACTAGCGGGAGCTACGAGCAGTACTTC	-	TRBV30	TRBJ2-7	TRBD2
CASSSRVTYEQYF	TGTGCCAGCAGCTCCCGCGTAACCTACGAGCAGTACTTC	-	TRBV7-9	TRBJ2-7	-
CASSHREQEDYYGYTF	TGTGCCAGCAGCCATAGAGAACAGGAGGATTACTATGGCTACACCTTC	-	TRBV13	TRBJ1-2	-
CASSSDLILANTGELFF	TGTGCCAGCAGCTCCGACCTCATATTGGCAAACACCGGGGAGCTGTTTTTT	-	TRBV11-1	TRBJ2-2	-
CASSGRDYEQYF	TGCGCCAGCAGCGGCAGGGACTACGAGCAGTACTTC	few	TRBV5-1	TRBJ2-7	-
CASSFRQGAGNTIYF	TGTGCCAGCAGCTTCCGCCAGGGTGCTGGAAACACCATATATTTT	few	TRBV5-6	TRBJ1-3	-
CASSSPRLTGDYGLNTEAFF	TGTGCCAGCAGTTCCCCCCGCCTGACAGGGGATTATGGGCTGAACACTGAAGCTTTCTTT	-	TRBV12-3/TRBV12-4	TRBJ1-1	TRBD1
CASSYGRRREQYF	TGTGCCAGCAGTTATGGACGCCGGCGGGAGCAGTACTTC	few	TRBV6-5	TRBJ2-7	-
CASSFPQGRAKNIQYF	TGTGCCAGCAGCTTTCCCCAGGGCAGGGCCAAAAACATTCAGTACTTC	-	TRBV7-9	TRBJ2-4	-
CASSELGRYNEQFF	TGTGCCAGCAGTGAATTGGGACGGTACAATGAGCAGTTCTTC	few	TRBV6-1	TRBJ2-1	-
CASSALAGGSSYNEQFF	TGTGCCAGCAGCGCTCTAGCTGGGGGAAGCTCCTACAATGAGCAGTTCTTC	-	TRBV5-4	TRBJ2-1	-
CASPPRADEAFF	TGCGCCAGCCCCCCGAGGGCAGATGAAGCTTTCTTT	-	TRBV23-1	TRBJ1-1	-
CASSLQGAVEAFF	TGTGCCAGCAGCCTACAGGGGGCTGTTGAAGCTTTCTTT	-	TRBV7-9	TRBJ1-1	TRBD1
CASSVDSGSVDF	TGTGCCAGCAGCGTAGATTCAGGGTCCGTGGACTTC	-	TRBV9	TRBJ2-7	-
CASSQGTIDAEQYF	TGCGCCAGCAGTCAGGGGACTATTGACGCCGAGCAGTACTTC	-	TRBV5-1	TRBJ2-7	-
CSAKGGWTVPLKDIQYF	TGCAGTGCGAAAGGGGGATGGACTGTCCCCCTCAAGGACATTCAGTACTTC	few	TRBV20-1	TRBJ2-4	-
CASRSDGEVDTQYF	TGTGCCAGCCGCTCAGATGGGGAGGTAGATACGCAGTATTTT	-	TRBV5-4	TRBJ2-3	-
CATSDLQGGRAFF	TGTGCCACCAGTGATTTGCAAGGGGGGAGAGCTTTCTTT	few	TRBV24-1	TRBJ1-1	-
CASSELAGGNEQYF	TGTGCCAGCAGTGAATTGGCAGGGGGCAACGAGCAGTACTTC	-	TRBV2	TRBJ2-7	TRBD1
CASSGTSGVYNEQFF	TGTGCCAGCAGTGGGACTAGCGGGGTCTACAATGAGCAGTTCTTC	few	TRBV27	TRBJ2-1	TRBD2